This TCR beta chain emerged from a study of blood T cell repertoires in COVID-19 (TCRdb year 2020). For context, the study as a whole: Collaborator samples came from the United States, Italy and Spain and covered acute and convalescent phases of COVID-19. The material from the prospective study consisted of cDNA or gDNA derived from T cells, B-cell-depleted T cells, or PBMCs. The dataset comprised deeply sampled blood TCRbeta repertoires from subjects exposed to, actively infected with, or recovered from COVID-19. The repertoires were released in a freely available public database meant as a resource for research on the immune response to SARS-CoV-2. The samples were drawn from two sources: the first 160 participants of the ongoing ImmuneRACE study, and approximately 1,300 subjects contributed by 6 global collaborators. Nearly every sample came with metadata listing a de-identified subject ID, COVID-19 status, age in years and sex. HLA class I and class II types, where available, came from metadata supplied by the sample provider rather than from assay-based typing.

One collaborating source in Seattle enrolled patients while the patients were actively infected and followed the patients over time throughout the course of disease. The collaborating institutions used their own protocols to collect whole blood in K2EDTA tubes. For TCRbeta analysis, collaborators shipped samples as frozen whole blood, isolated PBMCs, or DNA extracted from either of those sample types. The immunoSEQ Assay, a bias-controlled multiplex PCR, was used to amplify TCRbeta CDR3 regions from genomic DNA. The source study handled its data this way. The number of nucleated cells in each sample was estimated by amplification of reference gene primers within the assay. To quantify the absolute abundance of each unique TCRbeta CDR3 rearrangement, sequence reads were collapsed and filtered. Productive Simpson clonality was computed per sample as the square root of Simpson's diversity index over productive rearrangements. Not all clones reach the TCRdb copy of this immuneACCESS table, which keeps in-frame sequences only. Checked studies attribute under half of the gap to unresolved V genes and leave the rest unexplained. V and J calls and clone size are copied from that table; D and trimming were computed from the DNA. The sample table records under 150,000 clones; more than 80% of these occur just once. Of the sample, 5% to 6.5% falls within the top ten clones.

Turning to this clone: Its antigen remains unidentified. Per-nucleotide qualities are absent, and no much larger clonotype sits a single base away.

Measured from the cysteine to the phenylalanine, the CDR3 is 17 residues long. Only CDR3 DNA is held: 51 bases, read in frame from base 1. Unmatched junction bases come to 7, with V trimmed by 0 bases and J by 4 bases. Reading the germline V gene (reference sequence) gives CDR1 LNHNV and CDR2 YYDKDF. The study at large found these results: Clinical and demographic metadata were provided uncurated, with the amount varying by source and participant.

This clonotype was sampled from an older woman with COVID-19, enrolled during active disease. The sample taken for sequencing was peripheral blood. The chain uses TRBV15 and TRBJ2-1; 9 middle bases align to TRBD2. The encoded CDR3 is CATSRDLISGGYNEQFF. The DNA is as follows: TGTGCCACCAGCAGAGATCTGATTAGCGGGGGATACAATGAGCAGTTCTTC.